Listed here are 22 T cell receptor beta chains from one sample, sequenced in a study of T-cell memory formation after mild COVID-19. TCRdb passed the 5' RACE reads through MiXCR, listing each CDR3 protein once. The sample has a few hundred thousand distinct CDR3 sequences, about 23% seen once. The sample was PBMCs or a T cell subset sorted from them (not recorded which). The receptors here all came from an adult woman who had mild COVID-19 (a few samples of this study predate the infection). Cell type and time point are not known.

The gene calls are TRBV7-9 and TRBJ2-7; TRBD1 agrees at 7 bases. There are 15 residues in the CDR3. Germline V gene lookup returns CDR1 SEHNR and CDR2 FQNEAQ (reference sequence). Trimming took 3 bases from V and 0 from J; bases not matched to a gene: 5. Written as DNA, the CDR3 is TGTGCCAGCAGCTTTTGGGACAGCTACTCCTACGAGCAGTACTTC. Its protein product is CASSFWDSYSYEQYF.

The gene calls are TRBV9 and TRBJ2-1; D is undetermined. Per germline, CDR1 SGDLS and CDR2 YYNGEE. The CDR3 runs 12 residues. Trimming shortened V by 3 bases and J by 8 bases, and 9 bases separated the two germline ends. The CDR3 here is CASSAKVYEQFF. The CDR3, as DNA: TGTGCCAGCAGCGCAAAGGTGTATGAGCAGTTCTTC.

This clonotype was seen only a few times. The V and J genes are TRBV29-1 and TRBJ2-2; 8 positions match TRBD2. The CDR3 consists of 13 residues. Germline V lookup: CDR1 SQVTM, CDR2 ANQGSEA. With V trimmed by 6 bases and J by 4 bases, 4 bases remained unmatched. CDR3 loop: CSVATSGTGELFF. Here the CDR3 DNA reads TGCAGCGTCGCTACTAGCGGCACCGGGGAGCTGTTTTTT.

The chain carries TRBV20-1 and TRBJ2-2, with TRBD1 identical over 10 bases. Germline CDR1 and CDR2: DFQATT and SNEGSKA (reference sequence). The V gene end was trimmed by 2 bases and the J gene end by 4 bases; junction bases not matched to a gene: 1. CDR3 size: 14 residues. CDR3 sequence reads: CSARRDRGTGELFF. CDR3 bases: TGCAGTGCTAGAAGGGACAGGGGCACCGGGGAGCTGTTTTTT.

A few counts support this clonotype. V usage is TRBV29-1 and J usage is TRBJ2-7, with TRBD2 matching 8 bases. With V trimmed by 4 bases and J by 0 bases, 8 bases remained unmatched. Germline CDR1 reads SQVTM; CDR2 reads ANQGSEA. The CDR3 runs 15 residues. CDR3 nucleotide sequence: TGCAGCGTTGCCGGGGGGGCTCCCAGCTCCTACGAGCAGTACTTC. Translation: CSVAGGAPSSYEQYF.

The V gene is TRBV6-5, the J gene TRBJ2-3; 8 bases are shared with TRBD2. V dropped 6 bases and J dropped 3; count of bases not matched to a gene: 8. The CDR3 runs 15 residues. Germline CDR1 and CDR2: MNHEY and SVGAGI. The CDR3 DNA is TGTGCCAGCAGGACTGGACTAGCTGGAACAGATACGCAGTATTTT. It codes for CASRTGLAGTDTQYF.

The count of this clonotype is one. CDR3: CASRGQGRGTDTQYF. CDR3 bases: TGTGCCAGCAGAGGCCAGGGTAGGGGCACAGATACGCAGTATTTT. The rearrangement links TRBV6-6 to TRBJ2-3; the D gene is possibly TRBD1 (5 bases). Germline CDR1 and CDR2: MNHNY and SVGAGI (reference sequence). The CDR3 runs 15 residues. Between the trimmed V and J ends, which lost 6 bases and 1 base, there was a span of 14 bases.

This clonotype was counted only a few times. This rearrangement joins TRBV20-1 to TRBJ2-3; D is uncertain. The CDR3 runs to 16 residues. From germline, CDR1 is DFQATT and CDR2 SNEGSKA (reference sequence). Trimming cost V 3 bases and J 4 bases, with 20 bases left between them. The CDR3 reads CSASGFDTMGADTQYF. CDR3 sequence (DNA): TGCAGTGCTAGTGGGTTCGACACAATGGGCGCAGATACGCAGTATTTT.

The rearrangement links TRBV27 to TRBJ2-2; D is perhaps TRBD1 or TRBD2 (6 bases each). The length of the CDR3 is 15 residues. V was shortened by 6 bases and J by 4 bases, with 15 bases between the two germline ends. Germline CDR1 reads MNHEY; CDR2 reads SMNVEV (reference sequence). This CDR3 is CASRLASGVTGELFF. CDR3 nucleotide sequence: TGTGCCAGCAGACTAGCTTCAGGGGTCACCGGGGAGCTGTTTTTT.

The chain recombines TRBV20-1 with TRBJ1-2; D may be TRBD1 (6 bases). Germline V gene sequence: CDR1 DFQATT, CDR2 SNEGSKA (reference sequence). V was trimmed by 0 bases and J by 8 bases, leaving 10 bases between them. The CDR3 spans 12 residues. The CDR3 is CSAREQGDGYTF. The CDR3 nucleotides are TGCAGTGCTAGAGAACAGGGAGACGGCTACACCTTC.

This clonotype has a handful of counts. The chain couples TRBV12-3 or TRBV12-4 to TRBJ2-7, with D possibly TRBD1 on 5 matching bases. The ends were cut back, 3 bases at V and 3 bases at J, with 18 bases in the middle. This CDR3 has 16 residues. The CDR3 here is CASSFIAYRNDYEQYF. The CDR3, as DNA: TGTGCCAGCAGTTTTATTGCGTACAGGAATGACTACGAGCAGTACTTC.

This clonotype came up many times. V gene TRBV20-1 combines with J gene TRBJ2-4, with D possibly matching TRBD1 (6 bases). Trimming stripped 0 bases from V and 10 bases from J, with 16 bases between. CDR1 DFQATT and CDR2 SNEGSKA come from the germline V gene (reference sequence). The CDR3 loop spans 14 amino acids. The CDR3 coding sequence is TGCAGTGCTAGAGATCACTGGGGGCATGATATTCAGTACTTC. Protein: CSARDHWGHDIQYF.

For the CDR3, the DNA is TGTGCCAGTAGTCCCCAGGGAGTTGGCTACACCTTC. This codes for CASSPQGVGYTF. The chain links TRBV19 to TRBJ1-2, with a weak D call TRBD1 (5 bases). The CDR3 extends over 12 amino acids. The V end was cut by 5 bases, the J end by 7 bases, with 11 bases between. CDR1 and CDR2 from the germline V gene are LNHDA and SQIVND (reference sequence).

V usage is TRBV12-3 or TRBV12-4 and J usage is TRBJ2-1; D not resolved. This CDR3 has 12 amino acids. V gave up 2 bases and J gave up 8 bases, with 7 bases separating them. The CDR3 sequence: CASSLLAHEQFF. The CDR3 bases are TGTGCCAGCAGTTTATTAGCTCATGAGCAGTTCTTC.

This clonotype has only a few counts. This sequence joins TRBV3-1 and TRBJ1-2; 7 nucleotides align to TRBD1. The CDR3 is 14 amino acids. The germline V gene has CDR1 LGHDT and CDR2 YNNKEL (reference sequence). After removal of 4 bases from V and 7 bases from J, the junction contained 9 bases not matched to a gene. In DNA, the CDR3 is TGTGCCAGCAGCCTAAAGGACAGGTCGAGTGGCTACACCTTC. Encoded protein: CASSLKDRSSGYTF.

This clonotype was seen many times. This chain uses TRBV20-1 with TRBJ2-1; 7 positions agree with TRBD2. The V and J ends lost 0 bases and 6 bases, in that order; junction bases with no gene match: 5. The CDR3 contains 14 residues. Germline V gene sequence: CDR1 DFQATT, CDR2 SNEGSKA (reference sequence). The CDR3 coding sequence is TGCAGTGCTAGAGATTCCCGGACTAGCAATGAGCAGTTCTTC. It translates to CSARDSRTSNEQFF.

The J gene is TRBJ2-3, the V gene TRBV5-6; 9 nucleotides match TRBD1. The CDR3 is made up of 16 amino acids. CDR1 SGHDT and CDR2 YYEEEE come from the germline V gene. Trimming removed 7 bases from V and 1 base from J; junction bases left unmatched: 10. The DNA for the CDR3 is TGTGCCAGCTTCTTGAGTAGGACAGGGGGCACAGATACGCAGTATTTT. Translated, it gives CASFLSRTGGTDTQYF.

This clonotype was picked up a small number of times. Here the CDR3 reads CASSAMTGGRNNEQFF. The CDR3 DNA sequence: TGTGCCAGCAGCGCCATGACAGGGGGCCGTAACAATGAGCAGTTCTTC. The chain carries TRBV7-3 and TRBJ2-1, with 10 bases fitting TRBD1. The CDR3 is 16 residues long. In germline, CDR1 is SGHTA, CDR2 FQGTGA. V was clipped by 5 bases and J by 5 bases; unmatched bases: 9.

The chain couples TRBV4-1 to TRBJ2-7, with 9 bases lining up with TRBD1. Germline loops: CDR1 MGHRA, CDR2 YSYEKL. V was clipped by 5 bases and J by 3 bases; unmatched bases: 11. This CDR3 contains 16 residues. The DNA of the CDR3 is TGCGCCAGCAGCGGGCCATCCGGGACAGGGCACTACGAGCAGTACTTC. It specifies CASSGPSGTGHYEQYF.

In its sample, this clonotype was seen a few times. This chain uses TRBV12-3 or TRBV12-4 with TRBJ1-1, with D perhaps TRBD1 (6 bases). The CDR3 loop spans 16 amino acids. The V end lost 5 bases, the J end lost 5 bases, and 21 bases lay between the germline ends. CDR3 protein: CASSPSIREGVTEAFF. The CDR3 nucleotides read TGTGCCAGCAGTCCCTCAATCAGGGAGGGGGTTACTGAAGCTTTCTTT.

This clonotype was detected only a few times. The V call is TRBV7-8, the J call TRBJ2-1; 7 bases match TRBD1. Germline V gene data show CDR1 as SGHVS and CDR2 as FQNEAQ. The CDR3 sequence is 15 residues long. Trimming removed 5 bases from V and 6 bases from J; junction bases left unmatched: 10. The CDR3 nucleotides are TGTGCCAGCAGCCCGACAGGGTCAGGCGTCAATGAGCAGTTCTTC. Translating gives CASSPTGSGVNEQFF.

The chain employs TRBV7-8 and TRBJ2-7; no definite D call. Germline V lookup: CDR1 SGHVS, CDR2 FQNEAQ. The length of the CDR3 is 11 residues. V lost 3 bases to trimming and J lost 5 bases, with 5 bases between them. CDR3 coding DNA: TGTGCCAGCAGCTTCGATCACGAGCAGTACTTC. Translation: CASSFDHEQYF.